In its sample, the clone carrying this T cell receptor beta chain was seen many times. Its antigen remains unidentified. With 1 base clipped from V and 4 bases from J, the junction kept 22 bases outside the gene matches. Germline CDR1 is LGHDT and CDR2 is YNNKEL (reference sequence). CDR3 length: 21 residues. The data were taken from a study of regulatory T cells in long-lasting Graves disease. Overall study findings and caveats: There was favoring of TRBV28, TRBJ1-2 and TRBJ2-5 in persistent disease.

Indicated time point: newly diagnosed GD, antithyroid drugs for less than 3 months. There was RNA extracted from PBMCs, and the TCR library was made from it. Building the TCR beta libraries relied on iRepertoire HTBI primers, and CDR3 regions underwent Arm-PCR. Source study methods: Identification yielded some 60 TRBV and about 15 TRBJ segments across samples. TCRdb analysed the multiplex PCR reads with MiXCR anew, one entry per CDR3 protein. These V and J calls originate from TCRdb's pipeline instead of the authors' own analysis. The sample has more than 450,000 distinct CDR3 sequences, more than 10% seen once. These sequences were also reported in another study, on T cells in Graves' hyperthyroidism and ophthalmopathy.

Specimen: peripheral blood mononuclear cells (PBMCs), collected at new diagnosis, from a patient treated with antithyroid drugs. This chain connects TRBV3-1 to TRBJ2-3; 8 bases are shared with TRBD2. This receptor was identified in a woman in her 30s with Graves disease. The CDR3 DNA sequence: TGTGCCAGCAGCCAAGTGGGCTCCCCGTGGTTAGCGGGAACTACCCCAGATACGCAGTATTTT. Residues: CASSQVGSPWLAGTTPDTQYF.